Below are 27 T cell receptor beta chains sequenced from a single sample in a study of T cell repertoires in cytomegalovirus infection. TCRdb re-derived calls from the reads in MiXCR, one entry per CDR3 protein. The sample has around 450,000 distinct CDR3 sequences, roughly 12% seen once; the top ten hold 10%. Material: PBMCs. These receptors all stem from a human donor in good health (CMV status not recorded). Some clones in this sample may be carry-over from other donors' samples.

The genes are TRBV6-4 and TRBJ2-3; D call uncertain. In germline, CDR1 is MRHNA, CDR2 SNTAGT. The CDR3 runs 16 residues. V was shortened by 0 bases and J by 1 base, with 11 bases between the two germline ends. The CDR3 loop is CASSDSPSLGTDTQYF. Written as DNA, the CDR3 is TGTGCCAGCAGTGACTCGCCCAGTCTTGGCACAGATACGCAGTATTTT.

For this clonotype: A much larger clone lies a single base off, so this may be a read error. V and J are TRBV7-8 and TRBJ2-5, with 8 positions matching TRBD2. CDR1 and CDR2 (germline): SGHVS, FQNEAQ. The CDR3 runs to 16 residues. Trimming took 2 bases from V and 0 from J; bases not matched to a gene: 5. The CDR3 DNA reads TGTGCCAGCAGCTTAAGTATAGCGGGGCACCAAGAGACCCAGTACTTC. Amino acids: CASSLSIAGHQETQYF. Full variable domain (outside the CDR3, taken from reference TRBV7-8 and TRBJ2-5): GAGVSQSPRYKVAKRGQDVALRCDPISGHVSLFWYQQALGQGPEFLTYFQNEAQLDKSGLPSDRFFAERPEGSVSTLKIQRTQQEDSAVYLCASSLSIAGHQETQYFGPGTRLLVL.

The J gene is TRBJ1-2, the V gene TRBV9; D remains ambiguous. V shed 6 bases and J shed 6 bases, with 9 bases lying between them. This CDR3 has 11 residues. Germline V gene data show CDR1 as SGDLS and CDR2 as YYNGEE. CDR3 sequence reads: CASNSRDGYTF. The CDR3 DNA is TGTGCCAGCAACTCTCGGGATGGCTACACCTTC.

This clonotype was observed many times. A much more abundant neighbour one base away suggests this may be a read error. J is TRBJ2-2 and V is TRBV5-4; 7 bases are a match to TRBD2. The CDR3 sequence is 15 residues long. The ends lost 2 bases at V and 0 bases at J; junction bases unmatched: 1. In germline, CDR1 is SGHNT, CDR2 YYREEE (reference sequence). The CDR3 nucleotides read TGTGCCAGCAGCTTAAGCGGGGCGAACACCGGGGAGCTGTTTTTT. Encoded protein: CASSLSGANTGELFF.

This clonotype was counted between two and nine times. The rearrangement links TRBV28 to TRBJ2-5, with 9 bases fitting TRBD1. After removal of 5 bases from V and 5 bases from J, the junction contained 6 bases not matched to a gene. This CDR3 spans 14 amino acids. The germline CDR1 and CDR2 sequences are MDHEN and SYDVKM. The CDR3 is CASSPPGTGETQYF. CDR3 sequence (DNA): TGTGCCAGCAGTCCCCCCGGGACAGGGGAGACCCAGTACTTC. Looking up the rest from reference TRBV28 and TRBJ2-5 gives the full variable domain: DVKVTQSSRYLVKRTGEKVFLECVQDMDHENMFWYRQDPGLGLRLIYFSYDVKMKEKGDIPEGYSVSREKKERFSLILESASTNQTSMYLCASSPPGTGETQYFGPGTRLLVL.

This clonotype has ten or more counts. The chain has TRBV7-9 and TRBJ1-1; possible D gene TRBD1, 6 bases. The CDR3 spans 14 residues. V gave up 8 bases and J gave up 7 bases, with 20 bases separating them. Germline V gene lookup returns CDR1 SEHNR and CDR2 FQNEAQ (reference sequence). The CDR3, as DNA: TGTGCCAGCCTCCCGGGGGGGGGGGCTAGTGAAGCTTTCTTT. As protein: CASLPGGGASEAFF.

This clonotype has ten or more counts. J is TRBJ2-7 and V is TRBV3-1; TRBD1 aligns across 12 bases. This CDR3 is built from 15 residues. V lost 4 bases and J lost 3; bases outside the gene matches: 4. Germline loops: CDR1 LGHDT, CDR2 YNNKEL (reference sequence). The CDR3 loop reads CASSPGTGGDYEQYF. Written as DNA, the CDR3 is TGTGCCAGCAGCCCCGGGACAGGGGGCGACTACGAGCAGTACTTC.

In its sample, this clonotype was seen many times. This chain uses TRBV7-2 with TRBJ1-5; the D is unclear. CDR3 length equals 16 residues. Germline lookup yields CDR1 SGHTA and CDR2 FQGNSA. V shed 1 base and J shed 9 bases, with 19 bases lying between them. The CDR3, as DNA: TGTGCCAGCAGCTTAGTTGGACCGAACGATTTTTGGCCCCAGCATTTT. As protein: CASSLVGPNDFWPQHF.

This clonotype appeared a single time. V and J are TRBV5-1 and TRBJ2-7, with D tentatively TRBD2 (6 bases). The CDR3 is made up of 12 amino acids. Trimming left V 4 bases short and J 7 bases short, with 12 bases between. Germline values: CDR1 SGHRS, CDR2 YFSETQ. This CDR3 reads CASSGGGWEQYF. For the CDR3, the DNA is TGCGCCAGCAGCGGTGGAGGGTGGGAGCAGTACTTC.

The CDR3 DNA sequence: TGCAGTGCTAGAGATCGAGGTCAGCCCCAGCATTTT. This encodes CSARDRGQPQHF. The rearrangement joins TRBV20-1 to TRBJ1-5; D not resolved. Germline V gives CDR1 DFQATT, CDR2 SNEGSKA (reference sequence). V dropped 0 bases and J dropped 6 bases, with 6 bases sitting between them. This CDR3 is built from 12 residues.

The chain carries TRBV18 and TRBJ2-4; 8 bases fit TRBD2. The junction had 1 base not matched to a gene; V was cut back by 3 bases and J by 0 bases. The CDR3 covers 15 residues. Germline loops: CDR1 KGHSH, CDR2 LQKENI. Written as DNA, the CDR3 is TGTGCCAGCTCACCCAGCGGGGGAGCCAAAAACATTCAGTACTTC. Translated, it gives CASSPSGGAKNIQYF.

The chain recombines TRBV14 with TRBJ1-1, with unresolved D. The V and J ends lost 5 bases and 0 bases respectively, with 10 bases between them. The CDR3 sequence is 14 residues long. The germline V gene encodes CDR1 SGHDN and CDR2 FVKESK. The CDR3 region is CASSGGNLNTEAFF. CDR3 coding DNA: TGTGCCAGCAGCGGCGGAAATTTGAACACTGAAGCTTTCTTT. Looking up the rest from reference TRBV14 and TRBJ1-1 gives the full variable domain: EAGVTQFPSHSVIEKGQTVTLRCDPISGHDNLYWYRRVMGKEIKFLLHFVKESKQDESGMPNNRFLAERTGGTYSTLKVQPAELEDSGVYFCASSGGNLNTEAFFGQGTRLTVV.

The chain carries TRBV27 and TRBJ1-1, with D unresolved. The germline V and J ends were trimmed by 3 bases and 5 bases, with 10 bases remaining between them. Per the germline V gene, CDR1 is MNHEY and CDR2 is SMNVEV (reference sequence). The CDR3 covers 13 residues. CDR3 sequence reads: CASSFAGRTEAFF. CDR3 in DNA: TGTGCCAGCAGTTTCGCCGGAAGGACTGAAGCTTTCTTT.

About this clonotype itself: Being one base from a much bigger clone, this may be a read error. The rearrangement links TRBV18 to TRBJ2-3; weak D call: TRBD1 (7 bases). CDR1 and CDR2 from the germline V gene are KGHSH and LQKENI. CDR3 size: 16 residues. In nucleotides, the CDR3 is TGTGCCAGCTCACCCATTAGCGGAGGGGGCACAGATACGCGGTATTTT. This encodes CASSPISGGGTDTRYF.

This clonotype has more than one count but fewer than ten. V usage is TRBV11-2 and J usage is TRBJ1-3; 11 nucleotides agree with TRBD1. With 6 bases clipped from V and 3 bases from J, the junction kept 13 bases outside the gene matches. From germline, CDR1 is SGHAT and CDR2 FQNNGV. This CDR3 spans 18 amino acids. The CDR3 sequence is CASRPWTGGQGIGNTIYF. The CDR3 DNA sequence: TGTGCCAGCAGACCATGGACAGGGGGCCAAGGAATTGGAAACACCATATATTTT.

The chain has TRBV4-1 and TRBJ2-7; maybe TRBD2 (6 bases). The CDR3 loop spans 14 amino acids. CDR1 and CDR2 (germline): MGHRA, YSYEKL. V dropped 3 bases and J dropped 6 bases, with 15 bases sitting between them. The CDR3 sequence: CASSHPTAGREQYF. The DNA for the CDR3 is TGCGCCAGCAGCCATCCCACCGCGGGGCGCGAGCAGTACTTC.

In this sample, this clonotype turned up many times. V usage is TRBV6-5 and J usage is TRBJ2-5; perhaps TRBD2 as D (7 bases). Trimming removed 6 bases at V and 5 bases at J, with 22 bases between. CDR1 and CDR2 from the germline V gene are MNHEY and SVGAGI. The length of the CDR3 is 16 residues. Written as DNA, the CDR3 is TGTGCCAGCAGGTCAGGGAGGGGGAGGCAGGGGGAGACCCAGTACTTC. It encodes CASRSGRGRQGETQYF.

V and J are TRBV11-2 and TRBJ1-4, with D perhaps matching TRBD1 (5 bases). Germline CDR1 and CDR2: SGHAT and FQNNGV. Trimming cost V 5 bases and J 6 bases, with 13 bases left between them. The CDR3 sequence is 14 residues long. Here the CDR3 DNA reads TGTGCCAGCAGCCGTAGGGGTACCGATGAAAAACTGTTTTTT. Amino acids: CASSRRGTDEKLFF.

This clonotype has a handful of counts. The gene calls are TRBV29-1 and TRBJ1-2; a weak D match, TRBD1 (6 bases). Trimming pared 5 bases from V and 7 bases from J, leaving 20 bases between. Germline-derived CDR1 and CDR2 are SQVTM and ANQGSEA. The CDR3 sequence is 14 residues long. Written as DNA, the CDR3 is TGCAGCGTTCCCACGGGGCAGGGACAAAGTGGCTACACCTTC. This encodes CSVPTGQGQSGYTF.

The V call is TRBV5-4, the J call TRBJ2-1, with 9 bases identical to TRBD1. Germline CDR1 SGHNT, CDR2 YYREEE (reference sequence). The CDR3 runs to 16 residues. V shed 3 bases, J shed 5 bases, and the junction held 9 bases outside the gene matches. The CDR3 is CASSYPGQGTNNEQFF. The CDR3 DNA reads TGTGCCAGCAGCTATCCCGGACAGGGGACAAACAATGAGCAGTTCTTC.

At least ten counts were recorded for this clonotype. The chain carries TRBV6-2 or TRBV6-3 and TRBJ2-5, with 7 bases that match TRBD2. The germline V gene encodes CDR1 MNHEY and CDR2 SVGEGT. This CDR3 has 14 amino acids. V shed 8 bases and J 2 bases; nucleotides not matched to a gene: 8. This CDR3 is CASSWGGRQETQYF. In DNA form, the CDR3 reads TGTGCCAGCTCTTGGGGCGGGAGACAAGAGACCCAGTACTTC.

This clonotype was observed at least ten times. This sequence joins TRBV7-2 and TRBJ2-7, with D hard to call. Germline CDR1 SGHTA, CDR2 FQGNSA. This CDR3 comprises 15 residues. V was pared by 2 bases and J by 3 bases, with 14 bases between. CDR3 in DNA: TGTGCCAGCAGCTTACCAGGCCTAGTGATCTACGAGCAGTACTTC. Protein sequence: CASSLPGLVIYEQYF.

This clonotype was counted a few times. The chain has TRBV6-1 and TRBJ2-6; D remains unclear. The germline gives CDR1 MNHNS, CDR2 SASEGT. The V and J ends lost 6 bases and 0 bases respectively, with 15 bases between them. The CDR3 runs 17 residues. CDR3 nucleotide sequence: TGTGCCAGCAGCTCTCACCCCCAAATCTCTGGGGCCAACGTCCTGACTTTC. This codes for CASSSHPQISGANVLTF.

This clonotype was observed many times. The V call is TRBV28, the J call TRBJ1-2; 8 bases are shared with TRBD1. The CDR3 extends over 14 amino acids. The V gene end was trimmed by 3 bases and the J gene end by 4 bases; junction bases not matched to a gene: 4. CDR1 and CDR2 (germline): MDHEN, SYDVKM. The CDR3 DNA is TGTGCCAGCAGTTTCTCTACAGGGGGCTATGGCTACACCTTC. It codes for CASSFSTGGYGYTF.

This clonotype was detected a few times. In DNA form, the CDR3 reads TGTGCCAGCAGACGGGGGGGGGACCCCGGGGAGCTGTTTTTT. Translation gives CASRRGGDPGELFF. The rearrangement joins TRBV6-5 to TRBJ2-2; the match to TRBD2 covers 8 bases. Germline assignment: CDR1 MNHEY and CDR2 SVGAGI. The CDR3 runs 14 residues. Unmatched junction bases numbered 6, after V lost 6 bases and J lost 6 bases.

The chain combines TRBV12-3 or TRBV12-4 with TRBJ1-1; 7 bases align to TRBD1. CDR3 length equals 15 residues. V was clipped by 4 bases and J by 5 bases; unmatched bases: 10. The CDR3 spells CASSSGQVVGTEAFF. DNA for the CDR3: TGTGCCAGCAGTTCAGGACAGGTAGTGGGGACTGAAGCTTTCTTT.

This clonotype has ten or more counts. The chain employs TRBV19 and TRBJ1-1; D uncertain. The CDR3 has 14 amino acids. Germline CDR1 is LNHDA and CDR2 is SQIVND (reference sequence). Trimming left V 2 bases short and J 1 base short, with 8 bases between. The CDR3 region has the DNA TGTGCCAGTAGTATACGACGGCAGAACACTGAAGCTTTCTTT. Encoded protein: CASSIRRQNTEAFF.